Listed here is a single TCR beta chain. The entry originates in a study of blood T cell repertoires in COVID-19. Produced via immunoSEQ multiplex PCR; TCRdb's table is partial and in-frame only. The sample lists about 320,000 clones; around 86% were seen once. The germline V gene encodes CDR1 SGHRS and CDR2 YFSETQ. This CDR3 comprises 12 residues. The V gene lost 2 bases and the J gene lost 8 bases, with 8 bases spanning the gap. Clinical history reported by participants formed the basis on which cohorts were assigned. The chain joins TRBV5-1 to TRBJ2-1; D call uncertain. This clonotype was sampled from a man aged 55 to 70 who had recovered from COVID-19. Input material: PBMCs or T cells enriched from blood (not recorded which). This chain's CDR3 is CASSFVLDEQFF. CDR3 bases: TGCGCCAGCAGCTTTGTCCTAGATGAGCAGTTCTTC.